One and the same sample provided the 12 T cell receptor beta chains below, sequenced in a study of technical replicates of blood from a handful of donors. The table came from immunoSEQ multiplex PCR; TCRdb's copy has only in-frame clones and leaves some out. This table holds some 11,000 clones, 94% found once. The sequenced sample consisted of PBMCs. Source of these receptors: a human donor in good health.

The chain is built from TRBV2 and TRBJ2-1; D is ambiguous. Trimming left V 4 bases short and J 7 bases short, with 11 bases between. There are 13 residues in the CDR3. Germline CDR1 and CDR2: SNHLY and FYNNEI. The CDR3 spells CASSVELPNEQFF. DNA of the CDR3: TGTGCCAGCAGTGTCGAGTTACCTAATGAGCAGTTCTTC.

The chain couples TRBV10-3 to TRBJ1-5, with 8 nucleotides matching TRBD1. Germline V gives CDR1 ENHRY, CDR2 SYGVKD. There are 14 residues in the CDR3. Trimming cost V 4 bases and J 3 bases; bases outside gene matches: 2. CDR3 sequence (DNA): TGTGCCATCAGTGCAGGGGGCAACAATCAGCCCCAGCATTTT. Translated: CAISAGGNNQPQHF.

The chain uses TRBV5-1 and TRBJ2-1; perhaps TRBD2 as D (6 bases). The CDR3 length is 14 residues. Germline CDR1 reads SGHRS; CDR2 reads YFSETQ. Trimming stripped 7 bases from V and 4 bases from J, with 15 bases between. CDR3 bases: TGCGCCAGCTTTAGGGCTAGCGCATACAATGAGCAGTTCTTC. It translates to CASFRASAYNEQFF. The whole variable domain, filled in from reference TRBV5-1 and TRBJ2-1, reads KAGVTQTPRYLIKTRGQQVTLSCSPISGHRSVSWYQQTPGQGLQFLFEYFSETQRNKGNFPGRFSGRQFSNSRSEMNVSTLELGDSALYLCASFRASAYNEQFFGPGTRLTVL.

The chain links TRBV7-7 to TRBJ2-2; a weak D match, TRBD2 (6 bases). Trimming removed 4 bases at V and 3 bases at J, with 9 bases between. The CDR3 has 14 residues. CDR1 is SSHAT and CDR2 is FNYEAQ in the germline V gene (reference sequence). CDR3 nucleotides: TGTGCCAGCAGCTCGGGACTGGACACCGGGGAGCTGTTTTTT. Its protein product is CASSSGLDTGELFF.

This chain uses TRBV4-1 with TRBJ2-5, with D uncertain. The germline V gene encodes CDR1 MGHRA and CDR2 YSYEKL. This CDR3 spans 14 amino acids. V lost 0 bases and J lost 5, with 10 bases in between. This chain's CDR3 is CASSQDMFEETQYF. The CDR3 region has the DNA TGCGCCAGCAGCCAAGACATGTTTGAGGAGACCCAGTACTTC.

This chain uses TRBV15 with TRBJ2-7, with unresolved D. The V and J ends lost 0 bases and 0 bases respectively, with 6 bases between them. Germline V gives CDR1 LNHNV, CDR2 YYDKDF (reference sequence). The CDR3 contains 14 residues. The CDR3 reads CATSRDPNSYEQYF. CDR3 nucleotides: TGTGCCACCAGCAGAGACCCAAACTCCTACGAGCAGTACTTC.

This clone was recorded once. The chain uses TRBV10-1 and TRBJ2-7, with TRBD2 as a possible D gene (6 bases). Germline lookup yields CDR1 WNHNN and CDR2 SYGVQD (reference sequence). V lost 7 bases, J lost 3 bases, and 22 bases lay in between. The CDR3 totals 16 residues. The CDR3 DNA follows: TGCGCCAGCATCTCAACAACAATACGGGGGATCTACGAGCAGTACTTC. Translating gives CASISTTIRGIYEQYF.

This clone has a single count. CDR3 nucleotide sequence: TGTGCCAGTAGCTCGGGAGGGCGGATAGGCGAGCAGTACTTC. This encodes CASSSGGRIGEQYF. V is TRBV19 and J is TRBJ2-7; 8 nucleotides line up with TRBD2. This CDR3 spans 14 amino acids. Germline V gene data show CDR1 as LNHDA and CDR2 as SQIVND (reference sequence). The trim removed 6 bases at V and 6 bases at J, leaving 10 bases unmatched.

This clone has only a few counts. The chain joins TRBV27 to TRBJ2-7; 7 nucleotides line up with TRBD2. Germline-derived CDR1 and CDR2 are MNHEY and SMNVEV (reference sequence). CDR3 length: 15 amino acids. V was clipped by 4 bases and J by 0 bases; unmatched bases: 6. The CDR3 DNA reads TGTGCCAGCAGTTGGAGCGGGATGAGCTCCTACGAGCAGTACTTC. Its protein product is CASSWSGMSSYEQYF.

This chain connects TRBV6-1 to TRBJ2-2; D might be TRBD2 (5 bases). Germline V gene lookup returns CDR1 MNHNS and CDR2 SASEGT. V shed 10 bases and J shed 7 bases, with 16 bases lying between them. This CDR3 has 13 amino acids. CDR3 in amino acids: CATAGLEDGELFF. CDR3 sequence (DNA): TGTGCCACCGCTGGACTGGAAGACGGGGAGCTGTTTTTT.

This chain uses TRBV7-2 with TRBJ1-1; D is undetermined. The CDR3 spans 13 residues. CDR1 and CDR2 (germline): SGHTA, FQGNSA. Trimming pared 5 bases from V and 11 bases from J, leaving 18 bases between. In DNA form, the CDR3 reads TGTGCCAGCAGCCAAGCACGTGATTTTGCGGCTTTCTTT. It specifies CASSQARDFAAFF.

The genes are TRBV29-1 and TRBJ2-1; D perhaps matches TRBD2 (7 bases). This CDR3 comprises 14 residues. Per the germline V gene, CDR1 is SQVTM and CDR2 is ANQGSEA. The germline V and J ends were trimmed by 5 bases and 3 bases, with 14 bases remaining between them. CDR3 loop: CSVRGGVDYNEQFF. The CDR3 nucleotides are TGCAGCGTTCGAGGGGGGGTAGACTACAATGAGCAGTTCTTC.